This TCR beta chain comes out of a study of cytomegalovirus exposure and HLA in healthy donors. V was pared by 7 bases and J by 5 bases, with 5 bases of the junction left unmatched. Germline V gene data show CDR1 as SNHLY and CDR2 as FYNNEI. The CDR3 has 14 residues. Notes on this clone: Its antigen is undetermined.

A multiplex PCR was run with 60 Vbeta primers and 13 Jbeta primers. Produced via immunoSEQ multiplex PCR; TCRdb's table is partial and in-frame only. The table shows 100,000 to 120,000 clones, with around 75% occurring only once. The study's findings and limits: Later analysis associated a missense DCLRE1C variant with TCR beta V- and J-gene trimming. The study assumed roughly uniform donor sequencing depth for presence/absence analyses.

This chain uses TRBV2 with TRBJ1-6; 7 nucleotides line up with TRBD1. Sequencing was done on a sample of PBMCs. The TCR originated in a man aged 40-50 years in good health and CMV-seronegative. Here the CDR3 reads CASKTGAHNSPLHF. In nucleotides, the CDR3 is TGTGCCAGCAAAACAGGGGCCCATAATTCACCCCTCCACTTT.